This T cell receptor (beta chain) was documented in a study of cytomegalovirus exposure and HLA in healthy donors. V lost 5 bases, J lost 1 base, and 11 bases lay in between. The CDR3 is made up of 14 amino acids. Germline loops: CDR1 PRHDT, CDR2 FYEKMQ (reference sequence). A remark on this clone: What it recognizes is unknown.

PCR was performed using 60 Vbeta and 13 Jbeta primers. Generated by immunoSEQ multiplex PCR, the TCRdb table keeps only in-frame clones and is missing some. This specimen shows around 140,000 clones; the ten leading clones hold 0.8% to 1%. Points from the study as a whole: From TCR beta sequences, most subjects' HLA-A and HLA-B alleles were reportedly predicted accurately. Cytomegalovirus association was listed for about 150 TCR beta chains. Highly shared sequence variants in one cluster were likely a sequencing artifact.

The rearrangement uses TRBV13 and TRBJ1-1, with D perhaps TRBD1 (5 bases). The TCR sequence derives from a male donor in good health and CMV-seronegative. The sequencing sample was made of PBMCs. CDR3 sequence reads: CASSVHRGNTEAFF. CDR3 nucleotides: TGTGCCAGCAGCGTCCATAGGGGGAACACTGAAGCTTTCTTT.